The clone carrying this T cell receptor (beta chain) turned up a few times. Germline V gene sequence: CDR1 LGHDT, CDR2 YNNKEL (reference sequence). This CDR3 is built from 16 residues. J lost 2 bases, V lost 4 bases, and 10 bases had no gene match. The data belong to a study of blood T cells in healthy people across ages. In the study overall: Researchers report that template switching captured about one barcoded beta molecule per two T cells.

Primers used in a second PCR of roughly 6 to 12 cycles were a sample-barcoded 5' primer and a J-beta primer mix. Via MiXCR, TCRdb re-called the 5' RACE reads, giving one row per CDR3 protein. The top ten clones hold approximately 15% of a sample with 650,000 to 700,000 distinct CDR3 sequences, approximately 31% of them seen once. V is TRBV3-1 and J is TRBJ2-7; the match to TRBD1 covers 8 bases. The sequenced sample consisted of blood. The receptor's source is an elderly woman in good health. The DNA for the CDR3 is TGTGCCAGCAGCCTAAGTCGGCAGGGGGCTCCCTACGAGCAGTACTTC. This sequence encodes CASSLSRQGAPYEQYF.